The sequence of this T cell receptor (beta chain) was determined in a study of T-cell reconstitution after alpha-beta-depleted transplantation in children (dated by TCRdb to the mid-2010s). Describing the broader study: Using TCR repertoire profiling, the study quantitatively followed how T-cell immune reconstitution unfolded in children after TCRalphabeta/CD19-depleted allogeneic hematopoietic cell transplantation.

Measured from the cysteine to the phenylalanine, the CDR3 is 16 residues long. The entry retains the CDR3 DNA only, 48 bases that are in frame from base 1. According to the germline V gene, CDR1 reads SGHRS and CDR2 reads YFSETQ. At the junction V is shortened by 0 bases and J by 7 bases, with 16 bases in between. Library construction relied on PCR. The instrument was an Illumina HiSeq 2500. TCR library preparation used molecular barcoding, with unique molecular identifiers applied to normalize quantification of the TCRbeta repertoire. TCRdb redid the processing of the public reads, applying fastp at Q25 and MiXCR, and retained in-frame beta chains. Each entry is one CDR3 protein sequence, shown with its most common DNA and genes. Counted in this sample were a few hundred thousand distinct CDR3 sequences; about 17% of them appeared once. Together, the top ten hold around 3.3% of the sample. As for this clonotype: Its antigen remains undetermined. Base qualities are not provided; no much larger clone lies one nucleotide away.

This receptor chain uses TRBV5-1 and TRBJ1-4, and TRBD1 may be the D gene, going by 5 matching bases. The receptor's source is a human donor who donated a stem cell graft to a child with acute lymphoblastic leukemia. The specimen comprised PBMCs from the stem cell graft donor, sampled from the stem cell graft. The bases read TGCGCCAGCAGCTTGGCCCCGGGTCAGGGTCTTGAAAAACTGTTTTTT. This yields the protein CASSLAPGQGLEKLFF.